This TCR beta chain emerged from a study of patients and donors after allogeneic stem cell transplantation (dated by TCRdb to the early 2020s). The germline V gene encodes CDR1 DFQATT and CDR2 SNEGSKA (reference sequence). V and J lose 3 bases and 1 base, and a span of 9 bases separates them. From the cysteine up to the phenylalanine, the CDR3 has a length of 13 residues. Solely the CDR3 DNA is kept, with 39 bases framed from the first base. The library was generated by RT-PCR. Sequencing relied on a NextSeq 550. TCRdb trimmed the raw reads at Q25, called clones with MiXCR and kept productive beta chains. Rows merge per CDR3 protein into single entries with the most common DNA and genes. Within this sample are some 960,000 distinct CDR3 sequences, with about a sixth of them counted one time only. The top ten clones comprise roughly 6.4% of the sample. This clonotype has just one count. Its binding antigen is unknown. Within one base of it there is no much larger clone, and no base qualities were kept. Support from one read is weak.

The sequence joins TRBV20-1 to TRBJ1-2, and possibly TRBD1, on 6 matching bases. Sequencing was carried out using blood, either unsorted or a sorted T cell fraction (not recorded which). This sequence originates from a human donor who was either an allogeneic HSCT recipient or a stem cell or donor lymphocyte infusion donor (not recorded which). It is not recorded whose cells these are; they may come from a transplant donor. The DNA sequence is TGCAGTGCTAGGGACAGAGATAACTATGGCTACACCTTC. Its coded protein is CSARDRDNYGYTF.